These 2 T cell receptor beta chains originate from one sample sequenced in a study of cytomegalovirus exposure and HLA in healthy donors. PCR used 60 Vbeta primers and 13 Jbeta primers. Generated by immunoSEQ multiplex PCR, the TCRdb table keeps only in-frame clones and is missing some. The top ten hold 2% of the sample, which has approximately 30,000 clones, 35% to 50% seen once. Sequencing was carried out using PBMCs. These receptors were obtained from a woman between 50 and 59 years old in good health and CMV-seronegative.

The table lists this clone with a count of one. The CDR3 region is CSTREASGNTIYF. The CDR3 DNA follows: TGCAGCACCAGGGAAGCGTCTGGAAACACCATATATTTT. V usage is TRBV29-1 and J usage is TRBJ1-3; weak D call: TRBD1 (5 bases). The CDR3 loop spans 13 amino acids. Trimming removed 8 bases at V and 1 base at J, with 12 bases between. Germline assignment: CDR1 SQVTM and CDR2 ANQGSEA. Full variable domain (remainder filled in from reference TRBV29-1 and TRBJ1-3): SAVISQKPSRDICQRGTSLTIQCQVDSQVTMMFWYRQQPGQSLTLIATANQGSEATYESGFVIDKFPISRPNLTFSTLTVSNMSPEDSSIYLCSTREASGNTIYFGEGSWLTVV.

The rearrangement uses TRBV7-8 and TRBJ1-5, with 8 bases fitting TRBD1. The CDR3 consists of 16 residues. J gave up 0 bases and V 4 bases, and 5 bases lay outside the gene matches. Germline CDR1 reads SGHVS; CDR2 reads FQNEAQ. The CDR3 DNA follows: TGTGCCAGCAGCTACCGGACAGGGCATAGCAATCAGCCCCAGCATTTT. Its protein is CASSYRTGHSNQPQHF.